A single count supports the clone carrying this TCR beta chain. Its specificity is unknown. This sample is part of a study of Ad26.COV2.S vaccination and SARS-CoV-2 variants. Points from the study as a whole: Comparable non-spike TCR breadth was observed in vaccine and placebo recipients.

Sequencing used immunoSEQ multiplex PCR; TCRdb keeps in-frame clones, though not all of them. The table records around 94,000 clones, around three quarters of them present only once. The CDR3 has 15 residues. V was shortened by 6 bases and J by 6 bases, with 21 bases between the two germline ends. Germline V gives CDR1 MNHEY, CDR2 SVGAGI. Material: peripheral blood, obtained after recovery from COVID-19. The clonotype originates from a human donor who had recovered from COVID-19. This chain links TRBV6-5 with TRBJ2-7; D gene ambiguous. Here the CDR3 DNA reads TGTGCCAGCAGCCGATCTAGTTATCCGGTCGGCGAGCAGTACTTC. It yields the protein CASSRSSYPVGEQYF.